These 8 T cell receptor beta chains share one sample of origin, sequenced in a study of blood T cell repertoires in COVID-19. Assay used: immunoSEQ multiplex PCR; TCRdb lists only in-frame clones, some missing. The sample consists of about 220,000 clones, approximately 81% of them appearing once. What was sequenced was peripheral blood. The receptor set was obtained from a woman of 80 years or more with acute or convalescent COVID-19.

The genes are TRBV7-6 and TRBJ2-1; 9 nucleotides match TRBD1. The CDR3 extends over 16 amino acids. V was pared by 6 bases and J by 5 bases, with 11 bases of the junction left unmatched. The V gene's germline CDR1 is SGHVS and CDR2 FNYEAQ. The CDR3 DNA follows: TGTGCCAGCAGTAAAATTCCGGGACAGGGCCACAATGAGCAGTTCTTC. Residues: CASSKIPGQGHNEQFF.

The chain couples TRBV7-2 to TRBJ1-2; weak D call: TRBD1 (5 bases). Trimming stripped 0 bases from V and 4 bases from J, with 15 bases between. CDR3 length equals 16 residues. Germline V gene data show CDR1 as SGHTA and CDR2 as FQGNSA. The DNA of the CDR3 is TGTGCCAGCAGCTTAGCAGGGGTGGGTGCTGGCTATGGCTACACCTTC. Translation: CASSLAGVGAGYGYTF.

This chain links TRBV27 with TRBJ2-1, with 13 bases lining up with TRBD2. Per the germline V gene, CDR1 is MNHEY and CDR2 is SMNVEV (reference sequence). The CDR3 extends over 16 amino acids. Germline trimming cut 5 bases from V and 6 bases from J; bases unmatched to any gene: 7. The CDR3 region is CASSLSGLAGSNEQFF. The CDR3 coding sequence is TGTGCCAGCAGTCTTTCGGGACTAGCGGGGAGCAATGAGCAGTTCTTC.

This clone has only one observation. The chain couples TRBV7-6 to TRBJ1-4; TRBD1 agrees at 7 bases. V dropped 0 bases and J dropped 7; count of bases not matched to a gene: 5. The CDR3 sequence is 15 residues long. Germline-derived CDR1 and CDR2 are SGHVS and FNYEAQ. Here the CDR3 DNA reads TGTGCCAGCAGCTTAGCGCTGGGACAGAGTGAAAAACTGTTTTTT. This translates into CASSLALGQSEKLFF.

The chain uses TRBV9 and TRBJ1-4; 8 bases map to TRBD1. Germline values: CDR1 SGDLS, CDR2 YYNGEE. The CDR3 is 15 amino acids. V lost 4 bases, J lost 8 bases, and 10 bases stayed unmatched. The CDR3 coding sequence is TGTGCCAGCAGCCCCACGACAGGGGCGAACGAAAAACTGTTTTTT. Its protein product is CASSPTTGANEKLFF.

There are a few counts of this clone. The chain recombines TRBV19 with TRBJ1-4, with D unresolved. From germline, CDR1 is LNHDA and CDR2 SQIVND (reference sequence). The CDR3 is 14 amino acids. Trimming shortened V by 5 bases and J by 0 bases, and 7 bases separated the two germline ends. Here the CDR3 DNA reads TGTGCCAGTAGTGACACCGCAACTAATGAAAAACTGTTTTTT. As protein: CASSDTATNEKLFF.

J is TRBJ1-1 and V is TRBV5-1, with TRBD1 matching 8 bases. The germline V gene has CDR1 SGHRS and CDR2 YFSETQ. The V and J ends lost 0 bases and 1 base, in that order; junction bases with no gene match: 2. The CDR3 covers 15 residues. As DNA, the CDR3 is TGCGCCAGCAGCTTGGTGGACAGGGAGAACACTGAAGCTTTCTTT. Translation: CASSLVDRENTEAFF.

This clone showed up just a few times. Other DNA sequences in this specimen translate into the identical CDR3. The chain combines TRBV27 with TRBJ1-3, with TRBD1 matching 7 bases. The CDR3 consists of 14 residues. Germline values: CDR1 MNHEY, CDR2 SMNVEV (reference sequence). With 3 bases clipped from V and 4 bases from J, the junction kept 3 bases outside the gene matches. CDR3 bases: TGTGCCAGCAGTTTGACAGGGCCAGGAAACACCATATATTTT. It translates to CASSLTGPGNTIYF.